This T cell receptor (beta chain) is from a study of blood T cell repertoires in COVID-19. Study context: Samples representing acute and convalescent COVID-19 were sourced from the United States, Italy and Spain.

Trimming shortened V by 1 base and J by 8 bases, and 15 bases separated the two germline ends. CDR1 and CDR2 from the germline V gene are SGHDN and FVKESK. CDR3 length: 15 amino acids. TCRdb's copy holds only in-frame clones and misses some; the assay was immunoSEQ multiplex PCR. The data hold approximately 200,000 clones, with around 84% observed a single time. This chain links TRBV14 with TRBJ1-3; no clear D gene. The TCR comes from a man over 45 with acute or convalescent COVID-19. The sequencing input was peripheral blood. The DNA for the CDR3 is TGTGCCAGCAGCCAAGGAATTGTTAGAGCTGACACCATATATTTT. It codes for CASSQGIVRADTIYF.